This note documents a single T cell receptor (beta chain) sequence. The source of the sample is a study of blood T cell repertoires in COVID-19. Whole-study context: Italy, Spain and the United States were the sources of the convalescent and acute COVID-19 samples.

TCRdb keeps only in-frame clones here, not all; method: immunoSEQ multiplex PCR. The sample holds 300,000 to 400,000 clones; 88% are singletons and the top ten take under 6%. The sample consisted of PBMCs or T cells enriched from blood (not recorded which). This clonotype originated in a man aged 25 to 40 who had recovered from COVID-19.

This chain's CDR3 is CASSFEAIHEQFF. DNA for the CDR3: TGTGCCAGCAGCTTTGAGGCCATCCATGAGCAGTTCTTC. V gene TRBV5-6 combines with J gene TRBJ2-1; no firm D call. The V gene's germline CDR1 is SGHDT and CDR2 YYEEEE. This CDR3 region has 13 residues. V was trimmed by 2 bases and J by 8 bases, leaving 11 bases between them.